These 32 T cell receptor beta chains were sequenced from one sample in a study of tumor and adjacent non-tumor tissue in lung cancer (dated by TCRdb to the late 2010s). RNA was extracted from bulk unsorted tissue and checked for quality with a NanoDrop ND-1000 and an Agilent 2100. Receptor amplification or capture employed multiplex PCR. Instrument used: Illumina HiSeq 2500. TCRbeta libraries were built by three rounds of nested PCR using primers (Table S4), following protocols modified from ARM-PCR. In TCRdb, the public reads were trimmed at Q25 with fastp and aligned with MiXCR, with productive beta chains retained. Rows merge per CDR3 protein into single entries with the most common DNA and genes. The sample table contains 75,000 to 100,000 distinct CDR3 sequences; only one count was recorded for around 64% of them. Jointly, the top ten make up approximately 20% of the sample. Sequencing input: lung tumor tissue. These receptors came from a man aged 55 to 69 with non-small cell lung cancer.

Remarks on this clonotype: The CDR3 end shows no conserved phenylalanine or tryptophan, and so a read error is likely. The chain links TRBV6-6 to TRBJ1-5; D is uncertain. V gave up 9 bases and J gave up 2 bases, with 23 bases separating them. The CDR3 contains 17 residues. Germline V gives CDR1 MNHNY, CDR2 SVGAGI (reference sequence). The CDR3 protein is CARRPRVTAVGNQPQHL. The CDR3 coding sequence is TGTGCCAGAAGGCCCCGGGTCACGGCGGTTGGCAATCAGCCCCAGCATCTT.

As regards this clonotype: It is likely a read error, because the conserved phenylalanine at the end of the CDR3 is missing. The chain uses TRBV11-3 and TRBJ1-2, with TRBD1 matching 8 bases. Germline loops: CDR1 SGHNT, CDR2 YENEEA. This CDR3 contains 16 residues. The CDR3 region is CASSVAGQAGDRGYTL. CDR3 DNA sequence: TGTGCTAGCAGCGTAGCGGGACAGGCCGGGGACAGGGGCTACACCTTA.

With respect to this clonotype: A read error may explain this, as a much larger clone is one base away. The chain couples TRBV6-5 to TRBJ1-2, with a possible D match to TRBD1 (5 bases). With 0 bases removed from V and 7 bases from J, the gap between germline ends came to 15 bases. Germline V gene sequence: CDR1 MNHEY, CDR2 SVGAGI. The CDR3 extends over 15 amino acids. The CDR3 protein is CASSYSKGPFCGYTF. The DNA for the CDR3 is TGTGCCAGCAGTTACTCGAAGGGGCCCTTCTGTGGCTACACCTTC.

Concerning this clonotype: An end of the junction does not agree with germline; a read error may underlie this. The chain couples TRBV6-6 to TRBJ2-1; D gene ambiguous. CDR1 and CDR2 (germline): MNHNY, SVGAGI (reference sequence). The CDR3 is 12 amino acids. The chain's CDR3 is CASSYVANEQSF. The CDR3 coding sequence is TGTGCCAGCAGTTATGTAGCAAATGAGCAGTCCTTC.

The rearrangement links TRBV6-1 to TRBJ1-1; D possibly corresponds to TRBD1 (6 bases). Deletions cut 8 bases from V and 0 bases from J, with 10 bases between. The germline V gene encodes CDR1 MNHNS and CDR2 SASEGT. The CDR3 consists of 13 residues. The CDR3: CASVGHMNTEAFF. CDR3 bases: TGTGCCAGCGTGGGACACATGAACACTGAAGCTTTCTTT.

About this clonotype: A junction end diverges from the germline sequence, so it may reflect a read error. The chain couples TRBV4-1 to TRBJ2-2; D remains ambiguous. Germline V gene data show CDR1 as MGHRA and CDR2 as YSYEKL. CDR3 length: 16 residues. This chain's CDR3 is CATSQGQGPAVGELFF. Written as DNA, the CDR3 is TGCGCCACCAGCCAAGGGCAAGGACCTGCCGTCGGGGAGCTGTTTTTT.

The count of this clonotype is one. The rearrangement joins TRBV2 to TRBJ2-3, with 9 positions matching TRBD2. The V gene end was trimmed by 11 bases and the J gene end by 2 bases; junction bases not matched to a gene: 14. Germline CDR1 is SNHLY and CDR2 is FYNNEI. There are 16 residues in the CDR3. The CDR3: CAGGGETSGITDTQYF. The CDR3 region has the DNA TGTGCCGGGGGGGGTGAGACTAGCGGAATCACAGATACGCAGTATTTT. Based on the CDR3 plus reference TRBV2 and TRBJ2-3, the full variable domain is EPEVTQTPSHQVTQMGQEVILRCVPISNHLYFYWYRQILGQKVEFLVSFYNNEISEKSEIFDDQFSVERPDGSNFTLKIRSTKLEDSAMYFCAGGGETSGITDTQYFGPGTRLTVL.

This rearrangement joins TRBV12-3 or TRBV12-4 to TRBJ2-6; D possibly uses TRBD1 or TRBD2 (5 bases each). Deletions cut 5 bases from V and 0 bases from J, with 14 bases between. The CDR3 totals 17 residues. CDR3 sequence (DNA): TGTGCCAGCAGTCCCGGGACCTATGTCTCTGGGGCCAACGTCCTGACTTTC. It is translated as CASSPGTYVSGANVLTF.

In regard to this clonotype: At one end, the junction sequence differs from germline, possibly due to a read error. The chain carries TRBV20-1 and TRBJ1-4; no definite D call. The CDR3 spans 16 residues. Germline loops: CDR1 DFQATT, CDR2 SNEGSKA (reference sequence). CDR3 sequence: CSAREIGQTTNGKLLF. In DNA form, the CDR3 reads TGCAGTGCCCGTGAAATAGGGCAAACAACTAATGGAAAACTGCTTTTT.

Ten or more counts support this clonotype. The V gene is TRBV20-1, the J gene TRBJ1-1; D is ambiguous. The germline V gene has CDR1 DFQATT and CDR2 SNEGSKA (reference sequence). V was clipped by 0 bases and J by 3 bases, with 14 bases between them. The CDR3 runs to 15 residues. CDR3 DNA sequence: TGCAGTGCTAGAGATTTTCGGCAGGCCGACACTGAAGCTTTCTTT. It specifies CSARDFRQADTEAFF.

V and J are TRBV14 and TRBJ1-2; D may be TRBD1 (5 bases). The length of the CDR3 is 16 residues. Looked up from germline, CDR1 is SGHDN and CDR2 is FVKESK. V gave up 1 base and J gave up 3 bases, with 15 bases separating them. CDR3 nucleotide sequence: TGTGCCAGCAGCCAAGGAGGGGACCCTGCATACTATGGCTACACCTTC. Its translation: CASSQGGDPAYYGYTF.

This sequence joins TRBV11-1 and TRBJ2-2; D ambiguous. Germline CDR1 reads SGHAT; CDR2 reads FQDESV (reference sequence). This CDR3 has 12 amino acids. The V end lost 8 bases, the J end lost 7 bases, and 11 bases lay between the germline ends. Written as DNA, the CDR3 is TGTGCCAGCTTACAGTTAAGCGGGGAGCTGTTTTTT. Translation: CASLQLSGELFF.

To note about this clonotype: The junction departs from germline at one end; a sequencing error may be responsible. The chain links TRBV12-3 or TRBV12-4 to TRBJ1-2; 7 positions match TRBD1. The CDR3 consists of 16 residues. The DNA for the CDR3 is TGTGCCAACAGTTTAATGCCGGGACAGCGTAACTATGGCTACACCTTC. Translating gives CANSLMPGQRNYGYTF.

On this clonotype: One junction end disagrees with the germline gene, perhaps due to a read error. V usage is TRBV4-2 and J usage is TRBJ1-4; tentatively, D is TRBD1 (5 bases). Germline V gene lookup returns CDR1 LGHNA and CDR2 YNFKEQ. This CDR3 has 16 residues. This chain's CDR3 is CASSRTQDGTNEKLFF. DNA of the CDR3: TGTGCCAGCAGCCGTACCCAGGATGGGACTAATGAAAAACTGTTTTTC.

The rearrangement links TRBV25-1 to TRBJ1-1; 11 bases align to TRBD1. From germline, CDR1 is MGHDK and CDR2 SYGVNS. There are 13 residues in the CDR3. The CDR3 here is CGRTGGPNTEAFF. The CDR3 coding sequence is TGTGGCAGGACAGGGGGCCCGAACACTGAAGCTTTCTTT.

Regarding this clonotype: One junction end does not reproduce the germline sequence, and a read error may be involved. The V and J genes are TRBV11-2 and TRBJ2-7; a possible D gene is TRBD2 (5 bases). This CDR3 region has 12 residues. Germline-derived CDR1 and CDR2 are SGHAT and FQNNGV. This CDR3 is CIISLGLHEQYF. CDR3 in DNA: TGCATCATCAGCTTAGGACTGCACGAGCAGTACTTC.

This clonotype is judged medium-sized. The V call is TRBV11-1, the J call TRBJ2-3; D possibly matches TRBD1 or TRBD2 (5 bases each). The V end lost 5 bases, the J end lost 4 bases, and 13 bases lay between the germline ends. The CDR3 has 14 amino acids. Germline assignment: CDR1 SGHAT and CDR2 FQDESV (reference sequence). Here the CDR3 reads CASSPWGNADTQYF. Here the CDR3 DNA reads TGTGCCAGCAGCCCTTGGGGGAATGCAGATACGCAGTATTTT.

Only one count was recorded for this clonotype. A single base separates this from a much larger clone, so it may be a read error. The chain combines TRBV20-1 with TRBJ2-5; D not certain. This CDR3 is built from 13 residues. Trimming left V 3 bases short and J 5 bases short, with 13 bases between. The germline V gene encodes CDR1 DFQATT and CDR2 SNEGSKA (reference sequence). CDR3 bases: TGCAGTGCTAGCAGTGAAGCCACCGAGACCCAGTACTTC. Translated, it gives CSASSEATETQYF.

In its sample, this clonotype was seen once. The chain recombines TRBV21-1 with TRBJ1-1; TRBD1 is the table's D call and was not checked against the DNA. TRBV21-1 is an annotated pseudogene. This CDR3 spans 16 amino acids. The CDR3 DNA follows: TGTGCCAGCAGCAGAGATAAGGTCAGGGGGGGCACTGAAGCTTTCTTT. Translation gives CASSRDKVRGGTEAFF.

This clonotype has a count of ten or more. The V and J genes are TRBV7-9 and TRBJ2-7, with 7 positions matching TRBD2. The germline CDR1 and CDR2 sequences are SEHNR and FQNEAQ (reference sequence). V lost 7 bases to trimming and J lost 4 bases; unmatched junction nucleotides: 7. CDR3 length: 13 residues. The CDR3 sequence: CASTQAGPYEQYF. The CDR3 DNA sequence: TGTGCCAGCACCCAAGCGGGACCTTACGAGCAGTACTTC.

This clonotype was seen only once. The chain recombines TRBV29-1 with TRBJ2-7; D remains unclear. Trimming shortened V by 4 bases and J by 4 bases, and 11 bases separated the two germline ends. In germline, CDR1 is SQVTM, CDR2 ANQGSEA. The CDR3 is 12 amino acids. This CDR3 is CSVVTFYYEQYF. The DNA of the CDR3 is TGCAGCGTTGTAACGTTCTATTACGAGCAGTACTTC.

Comment on this clonotype: An end of the junction does not agree with germline; a read error may underlie this. The chain carries TRBV6-5 and TRBJ1-3; a possible D gene is TRBD1 (6 bases). The CDR3 consists of 20 residues. Looked up from germline, CDR1 is MNHEY and CDR2 is SVGAGI. The CDR3 DNA reads as TGTACCAGCAGTTACTCGTGGGAGGCAGGGGCCTTCCCCGCCGGAAACACCATATATTTT. Its translation: CTSSYSWEAGAFPAGNTIYF.

The chain joins TRBV11-1 to TRBJ2-5; tentatively, D is TRBD1 (5 bases). Looked up from germline, CDR1 is SGHAT and CDR2 is FQDESV (reference sequence). Trimming stripped 7 bases from V and 1 base from J, with 13 bases between. This CDR3 has 14 residues. The CDR3 here is CASTSGARQETQYF. The DNA for the CDR3 is TGTGCCAGCACCAGTGGGGCCCGCCAAGAGACCCAGTACTTC.

This clonotype has at least ten counts. V usage is TRBV6-6 and J usage is TRBJ2-7, with TRBD1 matching 8 bases. CDR3 length: 15 amino acids. Germline assignment: CDR1 MNHNY and CDR2 SVGAGI (reference sequence). V dropped 8 bases and J dropped 3; count of bases not matched to a gene: 12. CDR3 coding DNA: TGTGCCAGCCTAAGTACCAGGGGGCGGAACTACGAGCAGTACTTC. Translation: CASLSTRGRNYEQYF.

Regarding this clonotype: The junction and the germline gene differ at one end; a read error may be behind it. The chain employs TRBV6-1 and TRBJ2-2; D is unclear. This CDR3 region has 17 residues. Germline-derived CDR1 and CDR2 are MNHNS and SASEGT. CDR3 nucleotide sequence: TGTGCAAGCAATCTGGACCCAAAAAAGGCTTACATCGGGGAGCTGTTTTTT. Encoded protein: CASNLDPKKAYIGELFF.

A few counts support this clonotype. An end of the junction differs from the germline gene, which may be a read error. The chain carries TRBV6-5 and TRBJ2-4; 7 bases match TRBD2. CDR1 is MNHEY, CDR2 SVGAGI, per germline. CDR3 length equals 13 residues. CDR3 residues: CASSYGTKNIEHF. As DNA, the CDR3 is TGTGCCAGCAGTTACGGGACTAAAAACATTGAGCACTTC.

As for this clonotype: The CDR3 ends on some other residue instead of the conserved phenylalanine or tryptophan, so this is likely a read error. This chain links TRBV30 with TRBJ2-7; D is perhaps TRBD2 (5 bases). The CDR3 consists of 15 residues. CDR1 and CDR2 (germline): GTSNPN, SVGIG (reference sequence). CDR3: CAWSEGPAVNYQQYL. In nucleotides, the CDR3 is TGTGCCTGGAGCGAAGGACCAGCGGTAAACTACCAGCAGTACCTC.

This rearrangement joins TRBV20-1 to TRBJ2-7; 7 positions agree with TRBD1. Germline assignment: CDR1 DFQATT and CDR2 SNEGSKA (reference sequence). This CDR3 is built from 12 residues. V gave up 5 bases and J gave up 4 bases; unmatched junction bases: 5. This CDR3 is CSAQDRSYEQYF. Written as DNA, the CDR3 is TGCAGTGCTCAGGACAGGTCTTACGAGCAGTACTTC.

Worth noting for this clonotype: One base away lies a much larger clone, so this may be a sequencing read error. The rearrangement uses TRBV5-4 and TRBJ2-5; 11 bases are shared with TRBD2. Germline CDR1 and CDR2: SGHNT and YYREEE (reference sequence). The CDR3 has 16 residues. CDR3 coding DNA: TGTGCCGGCAGCCCGCTAGCGGGGGGTATCCAAGAGACCCAGTACTTC. Its translation is CAGSPLAGGIQETQYF.

This clonotype was recorded at least ten times. The chain carries TRBV6-1 and TRBJ2-7; 10 nucleotides agree with TRBD2. In germline, CDR1 is MNHNS, CDR2 SASEGT. The junction had 3 bases not matched to a gene; V was cut back by 3 bases and J by 4 bases. The CDR3 has 14 residues. CDR3: CASSDGLAVYEQYF. The CDR3 region has the DNA TGTGCCAGCAGTGACGGACTAGCGGTATACGAGCAGTACTTC.

Regarding this clonotype: Compared with germline, one end of the junction differs, possibly owing to a read error. This sequence joins TRBV29-1 and TRBJ1-2; tentatively, D is TRBD1 (6 bases). The CDR3 is 13 amino acids. CDR1 and CDR2 from the germline V gene are SQVTM and ANQGSEA. CDR3: CSVGVQGNYCYTF. The CDR3 DNA sequence: TGCAGCGTTGGAGTACAGGGTAACTATTGCTACACTTTC. Based on the CDR3 plus reference TRBV29-1 and TRBJ1-2, the full variable domain is SAVISQKPSRDICQRGTSLTIQCQVDSQVTMMFWYRQQPGQSLTLIATANQGSEATYESGFVIDKFPISRPNLTFSTLTVSNMSPEDSSIYLCSVGVQGNYCYTFGSGTRLTVV.

As to this clonotype: Here the CDR3 omits its conserved ending phenylalanine or tryptophan, so a read error is the likely source. The V gene is TRBV12-3 or TRBV12-4, the J gene TRBJ2-3, with D tentatively TRBD1 or TRBD2 (6 bases each). The CDR3 is 14 residues long. The CDR3 nucleotides read TGTGCTAGCAGCCCTACCGGGGGCAGAGATACGCAGTATTCT. Its translation is CASSPTGGRDTQYS.